The entry that follows covers one T cell receptor beta chain sequence. The antigen remains unidentified. One end of the junction fails to match germline, which may point to a read error. These data belong to a study of T-cell memory formation after mild COVID-19. About the research overall: The two donors had largely donor-specific TCR clusters. Regarding the study as a whole: Shrinking CD4+ clones resided mostly in CM and EM, and CD8+ ones in EMRA. The SARS-CoV-2 specificity of second-wave clones reaching peak at day 37 remained unverified.

Germline V gene data show CDR1 as DFQATT and CDR2 as SNEGSKA (reference sequence). CDR3 length: 13 residues. Constant-segment primers served in 5'RACE that generated TCR alpha and TCR beta cDNA libraries bearing sample barcodes and UMIs. In TCRdb, the 5' RACE reads were re-called with MiXCR into one record per CDR3 protein. The table records around 320,000 distinct CDR3 sequences, around 28% of them present only once. The sequencing input was PBMCs or a T cell subset sorted from them (not recorded which). The source of this sequence is an adult woman who had mild COVID-19 (a few samples of this study predate the infection). Cell type and time point are not known. The chain joins TRBV20-1 to TRBJ2-7; D unresolved. The CDR3 DNA is TGCAGTGATAGAGACCCGAAGTCCTACGAGCAGTACTTC. It is translated as CSDRDPKSYEQYF.